A selection of T cell receptor beta chains follows, all from one sample in a study of T cell changes during pregnancy in multiple sclerosis. The assay was immunoSEQ multiplex PCR, and TCRdb's table has in-frame clones only and misses some. The profile covers some 37,000 clones, with approximately 89% appearing a single time and 11% taken by the ten largest. The specimen was CD8+ T cells from peripheral blood mononuclear cells, collected in the third trimester of pregnancy. The origin of the receptors is a female donor with multiple sclerosis, enrolled in a pregnancy study. CDR3s include the opening cysteine and the closing phenylalanine or tryptophan. Fields, in order: clone size, V gene, D gene, J gene, CDR3 protein, CDR3 DNA. A D gene is named only where the DNA matches it firmly. The size field is filled for only some rows; it gives once, few, many or a size class.

.	TRBV7-9	TRBD2	TRBJ2-1	CASSPDSGETYNEQFF	TGTGCCAGCAGCCCAGATAGCGGGGAAACCTACAATGAGCAGTTCTTC
.	TRBV18	.	TRBJ1-1	CASSPFFRDPNTEAFF	TGTGCCAGCTCACCATTTTTCAGGGATCCCAACACTGAAGCTTTCTTT
.	TRBV6-1	TRBD2	TRBJ2-1	CASSEGAGGPYNEQFF	TGTGCCAGCAGTGAAGGCGCGGGAGGGCCCTACAATGAGCAGTTCTTC
once	TRBV4-3	TRBD1	TRBJ1-6	CASSQDRAGGYSPLHF	TGCGCCAGCAGCCAAGATCGGGCAGGGGGATATTCACCCCTCCACTTT
.	TRBV19	.	TRBJ2-7	CASSGSHEQYF	TGTGCCAGTAGCGGGAGCCACGAGCAGTACTTC
.	TRBV30	.	TRBJ2-7	CAWSSGAYEQYF	TGTGCCTGGAGTTCAGGGGCCTACGAGCAGTACTTC
.	TRBV7-9	TRBD1	TRBJ1-5	CASSSTGGGQPQHF	TGTGCCAGCAGCTCGACAGGGGGAGGTCAGCCCCAGCATTTT
few	TRBV7-9	.	TRBJ1-6	CASSRVEAYSPLHF	TGTGCCAGCAGCCGGGTGGAGGCCTATTCACCCCTCCACTTT
once	TRBV21-1	.	TRBJ1-3	CASSAHRAYYNGGSGNTIYF	TGTGCCAGCAGCGCTCACCGGGCCTACTACAACGGGGGCTCTGGAAACACCATATATTTT
once	TRBV19	.	TRBJ2-1	CASSSTGLSYNEQFF	TGTGCCAGTAGTTCGACAGGCCTCTCCTACAATGAGCAGTTCTTC
.	TRBV5-4	.	TRBJ2-7	CASSFSSYEQYF	TGTGCCAGCAGCTTCAGCTCCTACGAGCAGTACTTC
.	TRBV27	TRBD1	TRBJ2-3	CAIRGLRTDTQYF	TGTGCCATTAGGGGGCTCCGGACAGATACGCAGTATTTT
.	TRBV19	.	TRBJ1-2	CASSIDPPGTPYGYTF	TGTGCCAGTAGTATAGACCCCCCCGGGACACCCTATGGCTACACCTTC
.	TRBV9	.	TRBJ2-1	CASTAGQVSYNEQFF	TGTGCCAGCACGGCGGGCCAGGTCTCCTACAATGAGCAGTTCTTC
.	TRBV7-9	.	TRBJ1-1	CASSSSSRLTEAFF	TGTGCCAGCAGCTCCTCGAGTAGACTCACTGAAGCTTTCTTT
.	TRBV5-8	.	TRBJ1-2	CASSVGLQINYGYTF	TGTGCCAGCAGCGTGGGACTTCAGATCAACTATGGCTACACCTTC
once	TRBV4-1	.	TRBJ2-1	CASSSGQYNEQFF	TGCGCCAGCAGCTCCGGACAGTACAATGAGCAGTTCTTC
.	TRBV6-5	.	TRBJ2-4	CASSSRTAANIQYF	TGTGCCAGCAGCTCCCGGACAGCCGCAAACATTCAGTACTTC
.	TRBV30	.	TRBJ2-7	CAWGDIAEQYF	TGTGCCTGGGGTGACATTGCCGAGCAGTACTTC
.	TRBV4-1	.	TRBJ1-5	CASSSRQGGPLDQPQHF	TGCGCCAGCAGCTCTCGGCAGGGAGGACCCTTAGATCAGCCCCAGCATTTT
.	TRBV5-4	.	TRBJ1-2	CASNEGVGPNYGYTF	TGTGCCAGCAACGAGGGAGTCGGACCTAACTATGGCTACACCTTC
.	TRBV29-1	TRBD2	TRBJ2-2	CSVVGLPLEAGELFF	TGCAGCGTTGTGGGACTACCTCTTGAGGCCGGGGAGCTGTTTTTT
.	TRBV27	TRBD2	TRBJ2-7	CASSLFRGTISYEQYF	TGTGCCAGCAGTTTATTCCGCGGGACTATCTCCTACGAGCAGTACTTC
.	TRBV4-3	.	TRBJ2-7	CASSQRPRGADFYEQYF	TGCGCCAGCAGCCAGCGACCCAGGGGGGCTGACTTCTACGAGCAGTACTTC
.	TRBV7-2	.	TRBJ2-3	CASSSFNYPTTDTQYF	TGTGCCAGCAGCTCTTTCAACTATCCGACCACAGATACGCAGTATTTT
.	TRBV19	.	TRBJ2-1	CASSVGGWGRQNEQFF	TGTGCCAGTAGTGTAGGGGGTTGGGGGCGCCAGAATGAGCAGTTCTTC
.	TRBV6-5	.	TRBJ1-1	CASSYVRGMNTEAFF	TGTGCCAGCAGTTACGTCAGGGGAATGAACACTGAAGCTTTCTTT
.	TRBV7-2	.	TRBJ1-2	CASSLAPGGGGYTF	TGTGCCAGCAGCTTAGCGCCGGGGGGCGGCGGCTACACCTTC
.	TRBV4-2	TRBD1	TRBJ1-6	CASSQDPTGGASPLHF	TGTGCCAGCAGCCAAGACCCGACAGGGGGCGCGTCACCCCTCCACTTT
.	TRBV7-2	.	TRBJ1-1	CASSSSAGNTEAFF	TGTGCCAGCAGCTCGTCAGCGGGGAACACTGAAGCTTTCTTT
.	TRBV27	.	TRBJ2-2	CASSFSSTGELFF	TGTGCCAGCAGTTTTAGCAGCACCGGGGAGCTGTTTTTT
.	TRBV9	TRBD1	TRBJ1-2	CASNSNVDRPYGYTF	TGTGCCAGCAACAGTAACGTGGACAGGCCATATGGCTACACCTTC
.	TRBV5-1	.	TRBJ1-2	CASSLSGANYGYTF	TGCGCCAGCAGCTTGTCAGGGGCCAACTATGGCTACACCTTC
.	TRBV7-7	TRBD2	TRBJ2-5	CASSLATSGGETQYF	TGTGCCAGCAGCTTAGCCACTAGCGGGGGGGAGACCCAGTACTTC
.	TRBV9	.	TRBJ1-6	CASSFSGSPLHF	TGTGCCAGCAGCTTTAGCGGTTCACCCCTCCACTTT
.	TRBV9	.	TRBJ2-3	CASSFRPAEDTQYF	TGTGCCAGCAGCTTTCGACCGGCGGAAGATACGCAGTATTTT
.	TRBV5-5	.	TRBJ1-6	CASSRLPPDSSNSPLHF	TGTGCCAGCAGCCGCCTTCCACCGGACAGCAGTAATTCACCCCTCCACTTT
.	TRBV7-6	TRBD2	TRBJ2-1	CASSFGLAGYNEQFF	TGTGCCAGCAGCTTCGGACTAGCGGGTTACAATGAGCAGTTCTTC
.	TRBV6-5	.	TRBJ1-2	CASSSDLTGGYTF	TGTGCCAGCAGTTCGGACTTAACGGGAGGCTACACCTTC
.	TRBV27	TRBD2	TRBJ2-1	CASTSSGSRGEQFF	TGTGCCAGCACCTCTAGCGGGAGCCGTGGTGAGCAGTTCTTC
.	TRBV4-1	TRBD2	TRBJ2-1	CASSLAGYNEQFF	TGCGCCAGCAGCCTAGCGGGCTACAATGAGCAGTTCTTC
.	TRBV5-1	.	TRBJ1-1	CASSLVGVEAFF	TGCGCCAGCAGCTTGGTAGGGGTTGAAGCTTTCTTT
.	TRBV9	TRBD2	TRBJ2-3	CASSVAILTGTSGVDTQYF	TGTGCCAGCAGCGTAGCGATACTAACCGGGACTAGCGGAGTTGATACGCAGTATTTT
once	TRBV6-5	TRBD1	TRBJ2-4	CASSRQGNIQYF	TGTGCCAGCAGTCGACAGGGAAACATTCAGTACTTC
once	TRBV27	TRBD1	TRBJ1-1	CASSWTGVNTEAFF	TGTGCCAGCAGTTGGACAGGGGTTAATACTGAAGCTTTCTTT
.	TRBV6-6	.	TRBJ1-5	CASSPQGEPQHF	TGTGCCAGCAGTCCCCAAGGGGAGCCCCAGCATTTT
once	TRBV7-6	TRBD2	TRBJ2-1	CASSFSGTFYNEQFF	TGTGCCAGCAGCTTTAGCGGGACATTCTACAATGAGCAGTTCTTC
.	TRBV20-1	TRBD1	TRBJ2-7	CSATQGTEQYF	TGCAGTGCGACACAGGGGACCGAGCAGTACTTC
.	TRBV7-9	TRBD1	TRBJ2-1	CASSTRTGGYNEQFF	TGTGCCAGCAGCACCCGGACAGGGGGTTACAATGAGCAGTTCTTC
few	TRBV14	.	TRBJ1-2	CASSQVSSGYTF	TGTGCCAGCAGCCAAGTATCGTCTGGCTACACCTTC
.	TRBV11-2	TRBD2	TRBJ2-1	CASSKPPGLAGDEQFF	TGTGCCAGCAGCAAACCACCGGGACTAGCGGGAGATGAGCAGTTCTTC
.	TRBV11-3	.	TRBJ2-5	CASSLGASGEETQYF	TGTGCCAGCAGCTTAGGCGCTTCAGGCGAAGAGACCCAGTACTTC
.	TRBV7-9	TRBD2	TRBJ2-1	CASSLSGSRENEQFF	TGTGCCAGCAGCTTAAGCGGGAGTAGAGAGAATGAGCAGTTCTTC
once	TRBV12-5	.	TRBJ2-2	CASGLVLGSSSSNTGELFF	TGTGCTAGTGGTTTGGTACTTGGCAGTTCTAGTTCGAACACCGGGGAGCTGTTTTTT
.	TRBV7-8	TRBD1	TRBJ1-1	CASSPTGAVNTEAFF	TGTGCCAGCAGCCCAACAGGGGCGGTAAACACTGAAGCTTTCTTT
once	TRBV30	.	TRBJ2-3	CAWSQGRGTDTQYF	TGTGCCTGGAGTCAGGGTAGGGGCACAGATACGCAGTATTTT
.	TRBV5-1	.	TRBJ2-2	CASSLYSGRRGAGELFF	TGCGCCAGCAGCTTATATTCCGGGAGAAGGGGCGCCGGGGAGCTGTTTTTT
.	TRBV7-6	.	TRBJ2-2	CASSLSRGHGELFF	TGTGCCAGCAGCCTGTCTCGGGGTCACGGGGAGCTGTTTTTT
.	TRBV29-1	TRBD2	TRBJ2-7	CSAMAGGGYEQYF	TGCAGCGCCATGGCGGGAGGAGGTTACGAGCAGTACTTC
.	TRBV30	.	TRBJ1-1	CAWQENTEAFF	TGTGCCTGGCAGGAGAACACTGAAGCTTTCTTT